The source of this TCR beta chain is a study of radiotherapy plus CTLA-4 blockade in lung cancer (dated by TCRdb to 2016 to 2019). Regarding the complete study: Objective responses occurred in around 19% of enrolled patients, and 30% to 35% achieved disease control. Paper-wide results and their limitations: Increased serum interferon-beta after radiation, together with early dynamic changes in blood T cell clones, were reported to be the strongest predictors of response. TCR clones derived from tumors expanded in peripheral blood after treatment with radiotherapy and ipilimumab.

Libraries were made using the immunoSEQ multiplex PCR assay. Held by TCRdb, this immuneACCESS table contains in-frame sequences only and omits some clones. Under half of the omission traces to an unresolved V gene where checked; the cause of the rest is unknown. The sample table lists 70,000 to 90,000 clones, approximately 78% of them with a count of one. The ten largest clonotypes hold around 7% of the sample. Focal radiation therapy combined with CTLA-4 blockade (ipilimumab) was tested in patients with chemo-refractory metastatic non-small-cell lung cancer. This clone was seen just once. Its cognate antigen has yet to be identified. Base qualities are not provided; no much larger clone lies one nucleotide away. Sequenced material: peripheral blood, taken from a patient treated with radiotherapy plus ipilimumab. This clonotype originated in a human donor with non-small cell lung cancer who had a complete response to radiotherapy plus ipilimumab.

The nucleotide sequence is given as TGTGCCTGGAGGGAACAGCTGGTAGCTTTCTTT. It translates as CAWREQLVAFF. The chain is made from TRBV30 and TRBJ1-1; the D gene identity is not certain. Per the germline V gene (reference sequence), GTSNPN is the CDR1 and SVGIG is the CDR2. Reading from cysteine to phenylalanine, the CDR3 counts 11 amino acids. The retained sequence is limited to the CDR3, 33 bases, with the frame set at the first base. Trimming at the junction amounts to 3 bases on V and 10 bases on J, and the germline ends lie 12 bases apart.